The subject of this entry is one T cell receptor (beta chain). What it recognizes is unknown. The record originates from a study of shared clonotypes between healthy human individuals. Study context: CD4 naive cells filled three plates per donor, CD4 memory three, CD8 naive two and CD8 memory one.

TCRdb's table, derived via immunoSEQ multiplex PCR, lists solely in-frame clones and lacks some. Counted here are 2 million to 2.5 million clones, about 95% occurring once; the ten biggest clones make up about 1.1%. Study-wide findings and caveats: Naive CD4 clonotypes were shared across a few donors at about 5.3%. Measured sharing among donors was expected to vary with sequencing depth.

The CDR3 length is 13 residues. Trimming took off 3 bases at V and 14 bases at J, with 17 bases between the two ends. Germline CDR1 reads KGHSH; CDR2 reads LQKENI. CD45RO-negative, CCR7-positively selected cells formed the naive CD8 fraction, excluding terminally differentiated effector memory CD45RA+ cells. The clonotype was recovered from a man aged 18-30 years in good health. V is TRBV18 and J is TRBJ2-1, with TRBD2 as a possible D gene (5 bases). The sample consisted of naive CD8+ T cells sorted from blood. Here the CDR3 DNA reads TGTGCCAGCTCACCCCCGGGGTATGGCGAGAAGTTCTTC. Its protein is CASSPPGYGEKFF.